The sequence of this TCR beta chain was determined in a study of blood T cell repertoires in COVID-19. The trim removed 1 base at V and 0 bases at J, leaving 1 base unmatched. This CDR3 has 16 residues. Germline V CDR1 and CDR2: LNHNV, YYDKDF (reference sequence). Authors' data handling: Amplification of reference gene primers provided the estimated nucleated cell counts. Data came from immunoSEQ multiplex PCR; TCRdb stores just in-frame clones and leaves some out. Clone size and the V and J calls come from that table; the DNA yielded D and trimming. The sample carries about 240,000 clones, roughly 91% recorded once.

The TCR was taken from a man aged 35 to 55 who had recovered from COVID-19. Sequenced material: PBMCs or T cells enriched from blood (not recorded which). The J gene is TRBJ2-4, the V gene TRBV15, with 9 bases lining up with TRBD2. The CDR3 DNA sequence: TGTGCCACCAGCAGAGGACTAGCGGAAGCCAAAAACATTCAGTACTTC. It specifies CATSRGLAEAKNIQYF.